The next 13 T cell receptor beta chains were all read from a single sample in a study of radiotherapy plus CTLA-4 blockade in lung cancer. Method: immunoSEQ multiplex PCR; TCRdb's copy keeps in-frame clones and lacks some. The table records some 98,000 clones, around four fifths of them present only once. Sequenced material: peripheral blood, taken from a patient treated with radiotherapy plus ipilimumab. The receptor set was obtained from a human donor with non-small cell lung cancer who had a partial response to radiotherapy plus ipilimumab.

The V and J genes are TRBV5-6 and TRBJ2-2; the match to TRBD1 covers 10 bases. V was pared by 0 bases and J by 4 bases, with 3 bases of the junction left unmatched. This CDR3 comprises 16 residues. The V gene's germline CDR1 is SGHDT and CDR2 YYEEEE. This CDR3 reads CASSLDRTGGTGELFF. As DNA, the CDR3 is TGTGCCAGCAGCTTGGATCGGACAGGGGGCACCGGGGAGCTGTTTTTT.

This chain connects TRBV25-1 to TRBJ1-1, with a possible D match to TRBD1 (5 bases). Germline V gives CDR1 MGHDK, CDR2 SYGVNS. V lost 3 bases, J lost 2 bases, and 13 bases lay in between. This CDR3 is built from 15 residues. The DNA for the CDR3 is TGTGCCAGCAGTGACCCGGGGGGTGGAAACACTGAAGCTTTCTTT. It codes for CASSDPGGGNTEAFF.

This sequence joins TRBV9 and TRBJ2-3, with 12 bases identical to TRBD2. Germline lookup yields CDR1 SGDLS and CDR2 YYNGEE. Trimming at V came to 3 bases and at J to 0 bases, leaving 11 bases not matched to a gene. There are 19 residues in the CDR3. CDR3 nucleotides: TGTGCCAGCAGCGGAAATCCGGGACTAGCGGGCCCTAGCACAGATACGCAGTATTTT. It encodes CASSGNPGLAGPSTDTQYF.

This chain connects TRBV18 to TRBJ2-6, with 9 positions matching TRBD1. Per the germline V gene, CDR1 is KGHSH and CDR2 is LQKENI. The V segment lost 3 bases and the J segment 2 bases; nucleotides outside the gene matches: 14. The CDR3 extends over 20 amino acids. CDR3 sequence (DNA): TGTGCCAGCTCACCGCCCTACGGGACAGGGCATCAGCCTGGGGCCAACGTCCTGACTTTC. It encodes CASSPPYGTGHQPGANVLTF. Drawing the rest from reference TRBV18 and TRBJ2-6, the complete variable domain is NAGVMQNPRHLVRRRGQEARLRCSPMKGHSHVYWYRQLPEEGLKFMVYLQKENIIDESGMPKERFSAEFPKEGPSILRIQQVVRGDSAAYFCASSPPYGTGHQPGANVLTFGAGSRLTVL.

This clone was picked up one time. The V gene is TRBV11-2, the J gene TRBJ2-1; TRBD2 aligns across 11 bases. Trimming removed 6 bases from V and 9 bases from J; junction bases left unmatched: 7. Per the germline V gene, CDR1 is SGHAT and CDR2 is FQNNGV. The CDR3 contains 14 residues. Written as DNA, the CDR3 is TGTGCCAGCAGTTTCGGGCTAGCGGGAGGTGAGCAGTTCTTC. Translation: CASSFGLAGGEQFF.

This chain links TRBV7-3 with TRBJ2-7; the match to TRBD2 covers 9 bases. V lost 5 bases and J lost 5; bases outside the gene matches: 10. The germline CDR1 and CDR2 sequences are SGHTA and FQGTGA. The length of the CDR3 is 15 residues. The CDR3 DNA follows: TGTGCCAGCAGCATACCGGGACTAGCAGAGAACGAGCAGTACTTC. It is translated as CASSIPGLAENEQYF.

This clone was seen only a few times. V usage is TRBV6-1 and J usage is TRBJ2-7, with 8 bases lining up with TRBD1. V shed 4 bases and J 1 base; nucleotides not matched to a gene: 6. The CDR3 extends over 15 amino acids. CDR1 MNHNS and CDR2 SASEGT come from the germline V gene. The CDR3 loop reads CASSGPDRGSYEQYF. CDR3 sequence (DNA): TGTGCCAGCAGTGGACCTGACAGGGGATCCTACGAGCAGTACTTC.

V gene TRBV18 combines with J gene TRBJ2-3; 10 positions agree with TRBD1. The ends lost 4 bases at V and 4 bases at J; junction bases unmatched: 11. The CDR3 spans 17 residues. The germline CDR1 and CDR2 sequences are KGHSH and LQKENI. The CDR3 spells CASSLLPGQGGPDTQYF. In DNA, the CDR3 is TGTGCCAGCTCACTGTTACCCGGACAGGGGGGTCCAGATACGCAGTATTTT.

The chain employs TRBV27 and TRBJ2-5; 9 positions agree with TRBD1. The V gene end was trimmed by 2 bases and the J gene end by 2 bases; junction bases not matched to a gene: 3. This CDR3 region has 15 residues. Germline CDR1 and CDR2: MNHEY and SMNVEV (reference sequence). The CDR3 DNA sequence: TGTGCCAGCAGTTTAACAGGGGGCCCACAAGAGACCCAGTACTTC. It specifies CASSLTGGPQETQYF.

The V gene is TRBV5-4, the J gene TRBJ2-3, with D possibly matching TRBD1 (5 bases). The CDR3 is made up of 13 amino acids. Germline CDR1 and CDR2: SGHNT and YYREEE (reference sequence). V lost 0 bases and J 5 bases, leaving 7 bases between the germline ends. The CDR3 loop is CASSLAGIDTQYF. The CDR3 DNA follows: TGTGCCAGCAGCTTGGCAGGGATAGATACGCAGTATTTT.

The genes are TRBV2 and TRBJ1-6; a weak D match, TRBD1 (5 bases). Germline CDR1 SNHLY, CDR2 FYNNEI. This CDR3 spans 14 amino acids. Trimming stripped 4 bases from V and 6 bases from J, with 10 bases between. CDR3 nucleotide sequence: TGTGCCAGCAGTGGGGGCGGGGTTAATTCACCCCTCCACTTT. This codes for CASSGGGVNSPLHF. Variable domain in full (rest from reference TRBV2 and TRBJ1-6): EPEVTQTPSHQVTQMGQEVILRCVPISNHLYFYWYRQILGQKVEFLVSFYNNEISEKSEIFDDQFSVERPDGSNFTLKIRSTKLEDSAMYFCASSGGGVNSPLHFGNGTRLTVT.

This sequence joins TRBV5-1 and TRBJ2-1; D remains unclear. The CDR3 has 15 residues. V was cut by 0 bases and J by 2 bases, with 9 bases left in between. Germline V gene data show CDR1 as SGHRS and CDR2 as YFSETQ. The CDR3 protein is CASSLAAVTYNEQFF. CDR3 nucleotide sequence: TGCGCCAGCAGCTTGGCGGCGGTTACCTACAATGAGCAGTTCTTC.

The chain carries TRBV19 and TRBJ1-1; D remains ambiguous. The CDR3 is 13 residues long. The V end lost 5 bases, the J end lost 1 base, and 8 bases lay between the germline ends. CDR1 is LNHDA and CDR2 is SQIVND in the germline V gene (reference sequence). CDR3: CASSLHTNTEAFF. The CDR3 DNA is TGTGCCAGTAGTCTCCACACGAACACTGAAGCTTTCTTT.